These 20 T cell receptor beta chains share one sample of origin, sequenced in a study of T cells in Graves' hyperthyroidism and ophthalmopathy. TCR beta CDR3 regions were amplified from RNA transcripts. Researchers ran a first-round RT-PCR on the TCR CDR3 using the HTBI primer set. TCRdb reprocessed the multiplex PCR reads with MiXCR, giving one entry per CDR3 protein. The sample consists of fewer than 750,000 distinct CDR3 sequences, more than 14% of them appearing once. Sequences were obtained from blood. Receptors originate from a woman between 50 and 59 years old with Graves' ophthalmopathy.

This chain uses TRBV5-6 with TRBJ1-1, with D uncertain. Germline V gives CDR1 SGHDT, CDR2 YYEEEE. V was clipped by 0 bases and J by 7 bases, with 4 bases between them. The length of the CDR3 is 11 residues. The CDR3 nucleotides read TGTGCCAGCAGCTTGGCGGATGAAGCTTTCTTT. Translated, it gives CASSLADEAFF.

The chain has TRBV2 and TRBJ2-7, with 14 bases matching TRBD2. Germline CDR1 SNHLY, CDR2 FYNNEI. The CDR3 contains 15 residues. V was clipped by 6 bases and J by 4 bases; unmatched bases: 5. The CDR3 region is CASRRTSGRLYEQYF. The CDR3 region has the DNA TGTGCCAGCAGGAGGACTAGCGGGAGGTTGTACGAGCAGTACTTC.

This clonotype was observed once. The rearrangement links TRBV24-1 to TRBJ2-3; 12 bases fit TRBD2. The germline V gene encodes CDR1 KGHDR and CDR2 SFDVKD. V shed 3 bases and J 6 bases; nucleotides not matched to a gene: 9. The length of the CDR3 is 17 residues. The CDR3 protein is CATSDPGLAGLGDTQYF. CDR3 DNA: TGTGCCACCAGTGATCCTGGACTAGCGGGATTGGGTGATACGCAGTATTTT.

This clonotype showed up many times. The V and J genes are TRBV6-2 or TRBV6-3 and TRBJ1-1; D is unresolved. Trimming left V 1 base short and J 1 base short, with 19 bases between. This CDR3 region has 18 residues. Per the germline V gene, CDR1 is MNHEY and CDR2 is SVGEGT. Here the CDR3 DNA reads TGTGCCAGCAGTTACTGGCCGGGAAGTCGAAAATCGAACACTGAAGCTTTCTTT. Protein sequence: CASSYWPGSRKSNTEAFF.

This clonotype was picked up many times. The chain is built from TRBV24-1 and TRBJ1-2; 11 nucleotides agree with TRBD1. The germline V gene encodes CDR1 KGHDR and CDR2 SFDVKD. V dropped 5 bases and J dropped 8; count of bases not matched to a gene: 9. This CDR3 has 15 residues. The CDR3 nucleotides are TGTGCCACCAGTGCCTCTGTGGACAGGGGGCAAGGCTACACCTTC. It yields the protein CATSASVDRGQGYTF.

This clonotype has just a few counts. The chain employs TRBV19 and TRBJ1-5; possibly TRBD1 for D (6 bases). Trimming pared 3 bases from V and 2 bases from J, leaving 14 bases between. CDR1 and CDR2 from the germline V gene are LNHDA and SQIVND (reference sequence). CDR3 length equals 16 residues. The CDR3, as DNA: TGTGCCAGTAGTATCCCGGACAGACTAGGCAATCAGCCCCAGCATTTT. Amino acids: CASSIPDRLGNQPQHF.

The chain employs TRBV12-3 or TRBV12-4 and TRBJ2-1; 8 bases fit TRBD2. The CDR3 contains 17 residues. V dropped 2 bases and J dropped 3; count of bases not matched to a gene: 9. The CDR3 loop is CASSLPQAGVRYNEQFF. CDR3 coding DNA: TGTGCCAGCAGTTTACCGCAAGCGGGAGTTCGCTACAATGAGCAGTTCTTC.

This clonotype was seen a handful of times. The chain links TRBV4-3 to TRBJ2-1; perhaps TRBD2 as D (6 bases). The germline V gene has CDR1 LGHNA and CDR2 YSLEER. The CDR3 length is 15 residues. Trimming shortened V by 4 bases and J by 2 bases, and 12 bases separated the two germline ends. The CDR3 is CASSPAEGPYNEQFF. CDR3 coding DNA: TGCGCCAGCAGCCCCGCGGAGGGCCCCTACAATGAGCAGTTCTTC.

There are a few counts of this clonotype. The gene calls are TRBV6-1 and TRBJ2-7, with D unresolved. V shed 2 bases and J shed 0 bases, with 5 bases lying between them. Germline V lookup: CDR1 MNHNS, CDR2 SASEGT. This CDR3 region has 13 residues. The CDR3 DNA is TGTGCCAGCAGTGAAACAGCCTCCTACGAGCAGTACTTC. Translating gives CASSETASYEQYF.

This clonotype was recorded at least ten times. The V call is TRBV9, the J call TRBJ1-4; TRBD1 matches at 9 bases. There are 14 residues in the CDR3. Germline V gene sequence: CDR1 SGDLS, CDR2 YYNGEE. V was pared by 5 bases and J by 7 bases, with 6 bases of the junction left unmatched. CDR3 in DNA: TGTGCCAGCAGTGCACAGGGGGCTCGTGAAAAACTGTTTTTT. Amino acids: CASSAQGAREKLFF.

At least ten counts were recorded for this clonotype. The CDR3 sequence: CASSTTPGQGAEQYF. CDR3 coding DNA: TGTGCCAGCAGTACCACACCGGGACAGGGGGCAGAGCAGTACTTC. The chain recombines TRBV28 with TRBJ2-7; 12 positions match TRBD1. CDR1 is MDHEN, CDR2 SYDVKM, per germline. V shed 5 bases and J 7 bases; nucleotides not matched to a gene: 9. The CDR3 consists of 15 residues.

This clonotype was counted ten times or more. J is TRBJ2-3 and V is TRBV5-5, with D tentatively TRBD1 (5 bases). Germline V gene lookup returns CDR1 SGHKS and CDR2 YYEKEE (reference sequence). The CDR3 loop spans 12 amino acids. The V end lost 5 bases, the J end lost 3 bases, and 7 bases lay between the germline ends. CDR3 in DNA: TGTGCCAGCAGTGCAGGGACAGATACGCAGTATTTT. This translates into CASSAGTDTQYF. The complete variable domain, with remaining parts taken from reference TRBV5-5 and TRBJ2-3, reads DAGVTQSPTHLIKTRGQQVTLRCSPISGHKSVSWYQQVLGQGPQFIFQYYEKEERGRGNFPDRFSARQFPNYSSELNVNALLLGDSALYLCASSAGTDTQYFGPGTRLTVL.

This clonotype has at least ten counts. The CDR3 spells CASRPGETEAFF. The CDR3, as DNA: TGTGCCAGCAGACCAGGGGAAACTGAAGCTTTCTTT. The gene calls are TRBV28 and TRBJ1-1; D possibly corresponds to TRBD1 (6 bases). This CDR3 comprises 12 residues. Trimming removed 6 bases from V and 5 bases from J, with 10 bases in between. The germline CDR1 and CDR2 sequences are MDHEN and SYDVKM.

Remarks on this clonotype: A much more abundant neighbour one base away suggests this may be a read error. The chain joins TRBV9 to TRBJ1-2; D is perhaps TRBD1 (5 bases). The CDR3 is 15 residues long. Germline CDR1 and CDR2: SGDLS and YYNGEE. CDR3 sequence (DNA): TGTGCCGGCAGCGTAGCTGGCAGGGCTTCCTATGGCTACACCTTC. Its translation: CAGSVAGRASYGYTF.

In this sample, this clonotype turned up a few times. The chain links TRBV28 to TRBJ2-7; D remains ambiguous. The CDR3 totals 12 residues. In germline, CDR1 is MDHEN, CDR2 SYDVKM. V was clipped by 3 bases and J by 3 bases, with 6 bases between them. CDR3 sequence (DNA): TGTGCCAGCAGTTTTAATCACTACGAGCAGTACTTC. Translating it yields CASSFNHYEQYF.

This clonotype has a count of ten or more. The chain combines TRBV20-1 with TRBJ2-5; the match to TRBD2 covers 7 bases. With 3 bases clipped from V and 5 bases from J, the junction kept 9 bases outside the gene matches. The CDR3 has 14 amino acids. Germline V gives CDR1 DFQATT, CDR2 SNEGSKA (reference sequence). CDR3 DNA sequence: TGCAGTGCTAGTATGGCGGGAGCCGGTGAGACCCAGTACTTC. Protein: CSASMAGAGETQYF.

This clonotype was counted at least ten times. The rearrangement joins TRBV20-1 to TRBJ1-4; tentative D call: TRBD1 (5 bases). Trimming shortened V by 2 bases and J by 3 bases, and 10 bases separated the two germline ends. The CDR3 has 14 residues. CDR1 and CDR2 from the germline V gene are DFQATT and SNEGSKA (reference sequence). CDR3 protein: CSARRAGPNEKLFF. CDR3 nucleotide sequence: TGCAGTGCTAGACGCGCAGGGCCTAATGAAAAACTGTTTTTT.

A few counts support this clonotype. The chain employs TRBV28 and TRBJ1-5; D is unclear. This CDR3 spans 14 amino acids. Trimming took off 4 bases at V and 7 bases at J, with 14 bases between the two ends. Germline V lookup: CDR1 MDHEN, CDR2 SYDVKM. The DNA for the CDR3 is TGTGCCAGCAGTTCGGTTTCGATATGGCAGCCCCAGCATTTT. Amino acid sequence: CASSSVSIWQPQHF.

The chain is built from TRBV29-1 and TRBJ2-1; unclear D gene. Trimming took off 7 bases at V and 10 bases at J, with 14 bases between the two ends. Germline loops: CDR1 SQVTM, CDR2 ANQGSEA. The CDR3 loop spans 11 amino acids. DNA for the CDR3: TGCAGCGCTGATTTGTTGCAAGAGCAGTTCTTC. Its protein is CSADLLQEQFF.

This clonotype was counted only a few times. The rearrangement uses TRBV9 and TRBJ2-2; D not resolved. Germline V gene lookup returns CDR1 SGDLS and CDR2 YYNGEE. The CDR3 spans 13 residues. Trimming pared 0 bases from V and 7 bases from J, leaving 7 bases between. The CDR3 region has the DNA TGTGCCAGCAGCGTAGCGGGCTTCGGGGAGCTGTTTTTT. This encodes CASSVAGFGELFF.